This T cell receptor (beta chain) was recorded in a study of patients and donors after allogeneic stem cell transplantation. TCRdb reprocessed the RT-PCR reads with MiXCR, giving one entry per CDR3 protein. The sample has 150,000 or so distinct CDR3 sequences, 20% to 25% seen once. This clonotype has a handful of counts. This clonotype was sampled from a human donor who was either an allogeneic HSCT recipient or a stem cell or donor lymphocyte infusion donor (not recorded which). It is not recorded whose cells these are; they may come from a transplant donor. Sequenced input: blood, either unsorted or a sorted T cell fraction (not recorded which).

The CDR3, as DNA: TGTGCCAGCAGTTCGAAAGACGAACAGAGACCTTACAATGAGCAGTTCTTC. It specifies CASSSKDEQRPYNEQFF. This sequence joins TRBV27 and TRBJ2-1; D remains ambiguous. The CDR3 is 17 residues long. The germline V and J ends were trimmed by 4 bases and 4 bases, with 20 bases remaining between them. Germline loops: CDR1 MNHEY, CDR2 SMNVEV (reference sequence).